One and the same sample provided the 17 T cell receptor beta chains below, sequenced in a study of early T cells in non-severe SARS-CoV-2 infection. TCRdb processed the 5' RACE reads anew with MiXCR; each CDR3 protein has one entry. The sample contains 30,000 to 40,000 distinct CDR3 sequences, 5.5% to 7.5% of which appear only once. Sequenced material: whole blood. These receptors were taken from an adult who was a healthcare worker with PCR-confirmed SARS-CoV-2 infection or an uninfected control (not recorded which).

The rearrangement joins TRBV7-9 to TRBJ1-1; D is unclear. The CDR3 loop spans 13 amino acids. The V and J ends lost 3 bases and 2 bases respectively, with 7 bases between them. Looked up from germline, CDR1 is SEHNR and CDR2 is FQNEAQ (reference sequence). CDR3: CASSLIPNTEAFF. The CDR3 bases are TGTGCCAGCAGCTTGATACCCAACACTGAAGCTTTCTTT. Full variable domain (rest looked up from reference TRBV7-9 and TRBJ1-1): DTGVSQNPRHKITKRGQNVTFRCDPISEHNRLYWYRQTLGQGPEFLTYFQNEAQLEKSRLLSDRFSAERPKGSFSTLEIQRTEQGDSAMYLCASSLIPNTEAFFGQGTRLTVV.

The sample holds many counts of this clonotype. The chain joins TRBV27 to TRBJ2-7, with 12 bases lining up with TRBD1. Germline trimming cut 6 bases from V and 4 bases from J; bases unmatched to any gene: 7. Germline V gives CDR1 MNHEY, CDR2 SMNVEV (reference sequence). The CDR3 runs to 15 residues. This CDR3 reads CASSPRDRGHYEQYF. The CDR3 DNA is TGTGCCAGCAGCCCGAGGGACAGGGGGCATTACGAGCAGTACTTC.

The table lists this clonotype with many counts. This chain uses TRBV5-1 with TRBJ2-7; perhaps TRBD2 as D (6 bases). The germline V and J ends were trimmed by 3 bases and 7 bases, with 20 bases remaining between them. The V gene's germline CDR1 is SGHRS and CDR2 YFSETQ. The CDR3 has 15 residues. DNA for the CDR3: TGCGCCAGCAGCTCGATTTCCCGGGAGCAGGGAGAGCAGTACTTC. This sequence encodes CASSSISREQGEQYF.

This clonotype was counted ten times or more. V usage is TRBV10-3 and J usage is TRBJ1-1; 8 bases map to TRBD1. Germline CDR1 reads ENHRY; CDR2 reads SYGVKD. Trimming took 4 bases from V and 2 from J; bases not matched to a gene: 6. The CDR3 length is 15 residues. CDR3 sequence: CAISAGTGSNTEAFF. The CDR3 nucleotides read TGTGCCATCAGTGCCGGGACAGGATCCAACACTGAAGCTTTCTTT.

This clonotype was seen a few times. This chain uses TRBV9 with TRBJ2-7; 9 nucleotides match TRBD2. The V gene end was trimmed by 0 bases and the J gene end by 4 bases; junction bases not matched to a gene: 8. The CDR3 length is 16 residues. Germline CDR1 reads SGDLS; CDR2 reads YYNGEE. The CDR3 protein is CASSVAPSGGIYEQYF. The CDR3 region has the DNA TGTGCCAGCAGCGTAGCCCCCAGCGGGGGGATTTACGAGCAGTACTTC. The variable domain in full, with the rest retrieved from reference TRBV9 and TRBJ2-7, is DSGVTQTPKHLITATGQRVTLRCSPRSGDLSVYWYQQSLDQGLQFLIQYYNGEERAKGNILERFSAQQFPDLHSELNLSSLELGDSALYFCASSVAPSGGIYEQYFGPGTRLTVT.

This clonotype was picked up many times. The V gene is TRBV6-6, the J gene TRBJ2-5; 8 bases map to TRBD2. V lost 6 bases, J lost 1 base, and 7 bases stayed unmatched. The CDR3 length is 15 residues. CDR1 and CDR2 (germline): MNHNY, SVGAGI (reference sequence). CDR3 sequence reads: CASRRLAGTQETQYF. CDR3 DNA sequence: TGTGCCAGCAGACGGCTAGCGGGTACCCAAGAGACCCAGTACTTC.

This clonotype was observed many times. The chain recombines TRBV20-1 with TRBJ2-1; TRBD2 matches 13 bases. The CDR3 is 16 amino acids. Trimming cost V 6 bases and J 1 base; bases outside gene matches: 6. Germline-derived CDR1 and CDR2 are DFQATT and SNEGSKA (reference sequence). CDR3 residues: CSAQSTSGGSYNEQFF. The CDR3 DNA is TGCAGTGCCCAGTCGACTAGCGGGGGGTCCTACAATGAGCAGTTCTTC.

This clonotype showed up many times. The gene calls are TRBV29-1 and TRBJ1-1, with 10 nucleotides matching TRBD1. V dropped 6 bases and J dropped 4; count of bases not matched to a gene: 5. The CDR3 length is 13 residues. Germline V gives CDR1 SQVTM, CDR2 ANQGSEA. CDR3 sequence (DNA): TGCAGCGTAAGGACAGGGGGTGGCACTGAAGCTTTCTTT. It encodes CSVRTGGGTEAFF.

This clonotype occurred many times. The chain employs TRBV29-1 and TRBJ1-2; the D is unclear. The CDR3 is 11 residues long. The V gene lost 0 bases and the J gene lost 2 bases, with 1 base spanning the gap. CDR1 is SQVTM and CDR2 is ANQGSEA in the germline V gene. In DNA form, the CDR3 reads TGCAGCGTTGAAGACAACTATGGCTACACCTTC. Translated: CSVEDNYGYTF.

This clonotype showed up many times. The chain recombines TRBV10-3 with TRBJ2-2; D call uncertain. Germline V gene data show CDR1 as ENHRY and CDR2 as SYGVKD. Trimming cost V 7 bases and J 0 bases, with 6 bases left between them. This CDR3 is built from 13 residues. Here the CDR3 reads CAITETNTGELFF. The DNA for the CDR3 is TGTGCCATCACAGAAACGAACACCGGGGAGCTGTTTTTT.

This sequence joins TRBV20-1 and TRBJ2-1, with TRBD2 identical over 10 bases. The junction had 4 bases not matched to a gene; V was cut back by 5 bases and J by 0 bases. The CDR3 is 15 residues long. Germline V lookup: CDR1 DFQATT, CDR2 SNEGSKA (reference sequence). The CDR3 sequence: CSARGLADSYNEQFF. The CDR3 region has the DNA TGCAGTGCTCGTGGACTAGCGGACTCCTACAATGAGCAGTTCTTC.

DNA of the CDR3: TGTGCCAGCAGTTACGGCGGGGGGGTATCTGAGCAGTTCTTC. Encoded protein: CASSYGGGVSEQFF. This chain links TRBV6-5 with TRBJ2-1, with 9 bases that match TRBD2. V trimming: 2 bases; J trimming: 9 bases; junction bases outside the gene matches: 5. The germline CDR1 and CDR2 sequences are MNHEY and SVGAGI. The length of the CDR3 is 14 residues.

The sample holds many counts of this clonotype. CDR3 sequence reads: CSVERREGEQFF. The CDR3 coding sequence is TGCAGCGTTGAGCGGAGGGAGGGTGAGCAGTTCTTC. J is TRBJ2-1 and V is TRBV29-1; 7 nucleotides line up with TRBD2. The V gene's germline CDR1 is SQVTM and CDR2 ANQGSEA. J was trimmed by 9 bases and V by 3 bases; bases with no gene match: 5. The CDR3 runs to 12 residues.

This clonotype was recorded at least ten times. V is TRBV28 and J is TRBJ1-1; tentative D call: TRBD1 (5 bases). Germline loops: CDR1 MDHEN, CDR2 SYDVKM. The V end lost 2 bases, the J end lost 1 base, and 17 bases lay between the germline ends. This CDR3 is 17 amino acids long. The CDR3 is CASSLGQKGFTNTEAFF. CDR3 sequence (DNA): TGTGCCAGCAGTTTAGGGCAGAAGGGGTTTACGAACACTGAAGCTTTCTTT.

DNA for the CDR3: TGTGCCACCAGCAGAGATCGGCATATAGCCAAAAACATTCAGTACTTC. It is translated as CATSRDRHIAKNIQYF. This rearrangement joins TRBV15 to TRBJ2-4, with no clear D. Germline values: CDR1 LNHNV, CDR2 YYDKDF (reference sequence). The CDR3 totals 16 residues. Trimming stripped 0 bases from V and 0 bases from J, with 9 bases between.

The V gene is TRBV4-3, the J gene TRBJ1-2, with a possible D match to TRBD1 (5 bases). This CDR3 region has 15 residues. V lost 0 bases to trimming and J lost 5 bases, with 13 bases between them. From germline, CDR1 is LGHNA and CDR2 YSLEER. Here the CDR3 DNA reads TGCGCCAGCAGCCAAGATGTCGGGGCAGGGTATGGCTACACCTTC. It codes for CASSQDVGAGYGYTF.

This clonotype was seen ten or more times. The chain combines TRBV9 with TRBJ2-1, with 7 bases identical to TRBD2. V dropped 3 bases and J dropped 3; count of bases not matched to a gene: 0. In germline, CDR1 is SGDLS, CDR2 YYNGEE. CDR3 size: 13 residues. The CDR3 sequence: CASSAGGYNEQFF. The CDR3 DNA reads TGTGCCAGCAGCGCGGGGGGCTACAATGAGCAGTTCTTC.